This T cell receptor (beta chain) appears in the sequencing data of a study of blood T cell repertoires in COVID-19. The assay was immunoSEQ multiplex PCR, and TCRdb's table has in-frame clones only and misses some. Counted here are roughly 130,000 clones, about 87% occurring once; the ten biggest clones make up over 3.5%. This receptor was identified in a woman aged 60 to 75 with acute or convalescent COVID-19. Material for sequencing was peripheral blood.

The DNA of the CDR3 is TGCGCCAGCAGCTTGGAGGGAAGGGGGCCCCAGCATTTT. Translating gives CASSLEGRGPQHF. The V gene is TRBV5-1, the J gene TRBJ1-5, with D possibly being TRBD1 (5 bases). V was trimmed by 0 bases and J by 9 bases, leaving 10 bases between them. This CDR3 has 13 residues. Per the germline V gene, CDR1 is SGHRS and CDR2 is YFSETQ.